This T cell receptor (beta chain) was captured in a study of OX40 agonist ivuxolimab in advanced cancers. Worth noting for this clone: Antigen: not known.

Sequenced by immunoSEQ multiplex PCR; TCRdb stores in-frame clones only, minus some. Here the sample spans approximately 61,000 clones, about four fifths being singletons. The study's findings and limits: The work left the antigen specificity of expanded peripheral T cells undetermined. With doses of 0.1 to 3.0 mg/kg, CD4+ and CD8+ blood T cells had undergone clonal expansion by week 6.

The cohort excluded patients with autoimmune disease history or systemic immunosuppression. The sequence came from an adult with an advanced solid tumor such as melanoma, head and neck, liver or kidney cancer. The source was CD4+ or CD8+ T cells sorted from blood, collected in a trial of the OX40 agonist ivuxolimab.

CDR3: CASSSNRDTQYF. The CDR3 DNA sequence: TGCGCCAGCAGCTCCAATAGAGATACGCAGTATTTT. This chain links TRBV5-1 with TRBJ2-3; D is ambiguous. This CDR3 is 12 amino acids long. Trimming shortened V by 3 bases and J by 5 bases, and 7 bases separated the two germline ends. Per germline, CDR1 SGHRS and CDR2 YFSETQ.